This T cell receptor beta chain was profiled in a study of blood T cell repertoires in COVID-19. Study information: Sites across the United States, Italy and Spain contributed samples from acute and convalescent COVID-19. Sources were T cells, B-cell-depleted T cells, or PBMCs; the material itself was cDNA or gDNA.

V shed 3 bases and J shed 7 bases, with 10 bases lying between them. The CDR3 covers 13 residues. Germline V lookup: CDR1 MGHRA, CDR2 YSYEKL. Measured with immunoSEQ multiplex PCR; TCRdb has only the in-frame clones, and not every one. The sample yields 180,000 or so clones, about three quarters seen once. Seattle patient enrollment occurred during active infection, with longitudinal follow-up thereafter. This chain joins TRBV4-1 and TRBJ1-5; D possibly corresponds to TRBD1 (6 bases). The specimen sequenced was peripheral blood. The TCR was taken from an elderly woman with COVID-19, enrolled during active disease. The CDR3 coding sequence is TGCGCCAGCAGCCAGGAACAGGGACAGCCCCAGCATTTT. It specifies CASSQEQGQPQHF.